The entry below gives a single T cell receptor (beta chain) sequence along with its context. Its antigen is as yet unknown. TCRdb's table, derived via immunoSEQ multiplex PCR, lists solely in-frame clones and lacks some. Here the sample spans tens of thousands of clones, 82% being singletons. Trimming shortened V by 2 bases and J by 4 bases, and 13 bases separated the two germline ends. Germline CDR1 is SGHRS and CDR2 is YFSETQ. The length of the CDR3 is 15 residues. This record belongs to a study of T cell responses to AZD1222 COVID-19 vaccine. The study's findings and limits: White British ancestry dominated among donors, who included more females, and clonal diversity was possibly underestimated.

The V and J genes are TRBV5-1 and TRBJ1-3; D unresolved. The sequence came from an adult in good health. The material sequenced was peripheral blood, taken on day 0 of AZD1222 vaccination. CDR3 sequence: CASSLDLSSGNTIYF. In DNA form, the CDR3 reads TGCGCCAGCAGCTTAGATCTGTCATCCGGAAACACCATATATTTT.